The present T cell receptor (beta chain) was sequenced within a study of T cells in localized non-small cell lung cancer. Points from the study as a whole: Median detection of top 100 tumor clones in adjacent lung was under 75 clones.

The assay was immunoSEQ multiplex PCR, and TCRdb's table has in-frame clones only and misses some. Of tens of thousands of clones in the sample, around 86% were seen once. As regards this clone: The antigen remains undetermined.

Germline-derived CDR1 and CDR2 are MNHNS and SASEGT. The CDR3 has 10 residues. Trimming shortened V by 6 bases and J by 4 bases, and 3 bases separated the two germline ends. The receptor was derived from a man aged 40 to 70 with stage I lung adenocarcinoma. The chain carries TRBV6-1 and TRBJ2-5; unclear D gene. The sample in question was peripheral blood, obtained before any cancer treatment. This CDR3 is CASRRETQYF. In DNA, the CDR3 is TGTGCCAGCAGGAGAGAGACCCAGTACTTC.